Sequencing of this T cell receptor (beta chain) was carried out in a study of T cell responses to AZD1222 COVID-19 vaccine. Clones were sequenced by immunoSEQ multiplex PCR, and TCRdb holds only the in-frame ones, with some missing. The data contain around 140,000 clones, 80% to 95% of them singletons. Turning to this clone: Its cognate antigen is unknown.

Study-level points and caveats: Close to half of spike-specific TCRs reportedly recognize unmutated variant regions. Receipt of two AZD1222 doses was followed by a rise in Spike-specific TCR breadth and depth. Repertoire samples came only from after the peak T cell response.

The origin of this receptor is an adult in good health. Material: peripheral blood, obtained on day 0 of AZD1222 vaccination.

This chain's CDR3 is CASSGDHGGNTIYF. DNA for the CDR3: TGCGCCAGCAGCGGGGACCACGGCGGAAACACCATATATTTT. The chain is built from TRBV5-1 and TRBJ1-3, with a tentative D call TRBD1 (5 bases). The CDR3 loop spans 14 amino acids. V gave up 4 bases and J gave up 4 bases, with 12 bases separating them. Germline V gene sequence: CDR1 SGHRS, CDR2 YFSETQ.